The 32 T cell receptor beta chains given below trace back to one sample, sequenced in a study of regulatory T cells in long-lasting Graves disease. Time point noted: persistent/refractory GD, antithyroid drugs over 5 years with positive TRAb. PBMC-extracted RNA yielded the TCR library. In building TCR beta libraries, iRepertoire HTBI primers were used together with Arm-PCR of CDR3 regions. TCRdb reanalysed the multiplex PCR reads using MiXCR and keeps one entry per CDR3 protein. The sample lists hundreds of thousands of distinct CDR3 sequences; around 21% were seen once. Sequenced here: peripheral blood mononuclear cells (PBMCs), sampled when the disease was refractory, from a patient treated with antithyroid drugs. Every receptor here comes from a female donor with Graves disease.

This clonotype has just a few counts. The chain uses TRBV19 and TRBJ1-5, with 7 bases matching TRBD1. Germline CDR1 is LNHDA and CDR2 is SQIVND (reference sequence). V dropped 10 bases and J dropped 0; count of bases not matched to a gene: 12. The CDR3 spans 16 residues. The DNA of the CDR3 is TGTGCCACAAGTATTGATGGACAGGTTAGCAATCAGCCCCAGCATTTT. Encoded protein: CATSIDGQVSNQPQHF.

This clonotype was found many times. The rearrangement uses TRBV5-4 and TRBJ2-5; 8 positions agree with TRBD1. Germline CDR1 SGHNT, CDR2 YYREEE (reference sequence). After removal of 4 bases from V and 5 bases from J, the junction contained 7 bases not matched to a gene. This CDR3 region has 14 residues. The CDR3: CASSPRGPEETQYF. CDR3 nucleotide sequence: TGTGCCAGCAGCCCCAGGGGGCCCGAGGAGACCCAGTACTTC. Full variable domain (rest looked up from reference TRBV5-4 and TRBJ2-5): ETGVTQSPTHLIKTRGQQVTLRCSSQSGHNTVSWYQQALGQGPQFIFQYYREEENGRGNFPPRFSGLQFPNYSSELNVNALELDDSALYLCASSPRGPEETQYFGPGTRLLVL.

The rearrangement links TRBV19 to TRBJ1-5; 8 bases map to TRBD1. CDR3 size: 12 residues. Looked up from germline, CDR1 is LNHDA and CDR2 is SQIVND (reference sequence). Germline trimming cut 6 bases from V and 5 bases from J; bases unmatched to any gene: 0. The CDR3, as DNA: TGTGCCAGTAGGACAGGGGATCAGCCCCAGCATTTT. Translation gives CASRTGDQPQHF.

The chain recombines TRBV7-2 with TRBJ1-3, with a possible D match to TRBD1 (6 bases). The V gene lost 5 bases and the J gene lost 1 base, with 9 bases spanning the gap. The CDR3 is 14 amino acids. Germline CDR1 SGHTA, CDR2 FQGNSA. CDR3 sequence reads: CASSPGTSGNTIYF. DNA of the CDR3: TGTGCCAGCAGCCCGGGGACATCTGGAAACACCATATATTTT.

The chain couples TRBV7-2 to TRBJ2-3, with 10 positions matching TRBD2. The trim removed 2 bases at V and 2 bases at J, leaving 1 base unmatched. This CDR3 is built from 15 residues. CDR1 and CDR2 (germline): SGHTA, FQGNSA. CDR3 bases: TGTGCCAGCAGCTTACTAGCGGGGGACACAGATACGCAGTATTTT. The encoded protein is CASSLLAGDTDTQYF.

The rearrangement uses TRBV11-2 and TRBJ2-2; unclear D gene. The CDR3 covers 15 residues. CDR1 is SGHAT, CDR2 FQNNGV, per germline. V lost 1 base and J 4 bases, leaving 10 bases between the germline ends. The CDR3 spells CASSLAMVGTGELFF. CDR3 nucleotides: TGTGCCAGCAGCTTAGCAATGGTGGGCACCGGGGAGCTGTTTTTT.

This clonotype was detected ten times or more. V usage is TRBV10-3 and J usage is TRBJ2-2; no clear D. CDR3 length: 11 amino acids. Germline CDR1 and CDR2: ENHRY and SYGVKD. V lost 9 bases, J lost 6 bases, and 8 bases lay in between. The CDR3 protein is CAMAQAGELFF. CDR3 coding DNA: TGTGCCATGGCCCAGGCCGGGGAGCTGTTTTTT.

The rearrangement uses TRBV6-2 or TRBV6-3 and TRBJ1-5; 8 bases are shared with TRBD1. Germline trimming cut 6 bases from V and 5 bases from J; bases unmatched to any gene: 6. This CDR3 has 14 amino acids. Germline V gene lookup returns CDR1 MNHEY and CDR2 SVGEGT. The CDR3 reads CASSQQGGYQPQHF. CDR3 nucleotides: TGTGCCAGCAGCCAACAGGGGGGTTATCAGCCCCAGCATTTT.

The chain employs TRBV20-1 and TRBJ2-7; 9 bases are a match to TRBD1. Per germline, CDR1 DFQATT and CDR2 SNEGSKA (reference sequence). V dropped 1 base and J dropped 1; count of bases not matched to a gene: 11. The CDR3 covers 17 residues. The CDR3 bases are TGCAGTGCTAGAGGCCCAATCCGGGACAGGGTTTCCTACGAGCAGTACTTC. Translated, it gives CSARGPIRDRVSYEQYF.

This clonotype was found many times. V is TRBV5-6 and J is TRBJ2-4; 8 bases line up with TRBD1. CDR3 size: 18 residues. Germline CDR1 and CDR2: SGHDT and YYEEEE. V dropped 1 base and J dropped 0; count of bases not matched to a gene: 9. The CDR3 DNA reads TGTGCCAGCAGCTTGTTAGGGGGGCAGGGGGCAGCCAAAAACATTCAGTACTTC. It encodes CASSLLGGQGAAKNIQYF.

The rearrangement uses TRBV29-1 and TRBJ2-5, with TRBD1 matching 7 bases. This CDR3 has 12 residues. V trimming: 6 bases; J trimming: 4 bases; junction bases outside the gene matches: 5. Germline CDR1 is SQVTM and CDR2 is ANQGSEA. For the CDR3, the DNA is TGCAGCGTCTACAGGGGTGGAGAGACCCAGTACTTC. This translates into CSVYRGGETQYF.

This CDR3 is CASSLILGQSLSRGGYTF. The CDR3 nucleotides are TGTGCCAGCAGCTTAATTTTGGGACAGTCGCTTTCGCGTGGCGGCTACACCTTC. V usage is TRBV7-2 and J usage is TRBJ1-2; 7 positions match TRBD1. CDR3 length equals 18 residues. The V segment lost 2 bases and the J segment 8 bases; nucleotides outside the gene matches: 20. The germline gives CDR1 SGHTA, CDR2 FQGNSA.

This clonotype appeared many times. V is TRBV6-5 and J is TRBJ1-3; 8 bases map to TRBD1. Looked up from germline, CDR1 is MNHEY and CDR2 is SVGAGI. The CDR3 spans 16 residues. V was pared by 2 bases and J by 6 bases, with 9 bases of the junction left unmatched. This chain's CDR3 is CASSYGQGALLNTIYF. CDR3 sequence (DNA): TGTGCCAGCAGTTACGGACAGGGTGCTCTGTTAAACACCATATATTTT.

Ten or more counts support this clonotype. CDR3 in amino acids: CASSRDVGGRRTQYF. The CDR3 nucleotides are TGTGCCAGCAGCAGGGACGTCGGCGGCCGACGGACCCAGTACTTC. The rearrangement links TRBV7-2 to TRBJ2-5; D may be TRBD1 or TRBD2 (5 bases each). The V end was cut by 5 bases, the J end by 7 bases, with 20 bases between. This CDR3 comprises 15 residues. Germline V gene data show CDR1 as SGHTA and CDR2 as FQGNSA.

The chain has TRBV7-6 and TRBJ2-5; D is possibly TRBD1 or TRBD2 (5 bases each). The CDR3 runs 11 residues. The germline V gene encodes CDR1 SGHVS and CDR2 FNYEAQ. V was clipped by 3 bases and J by 10 bases, with 9 bases between them. The CDR3 loop is CASSLGVGQYF. CDR3 DNA: TGTGCCAGCAGCTTGGGGGTGGGCCAGTACTTC.

The sample holds a few counts of this clonotype. The V gene is TRBV28, the J gene TRBJ1-2; D is ambiguous. The CDR3 contains 16 residues. Germline assignment: CDR1 MDHEN and CDR2 SYDVKM. V dropped 5 bases and J dropped 5 bases, with 21 bases sitting between them. Written as DNA, the CDR3 is TGTGCCAGCAGTCCCCCCCAAATCGACCTCAGATATGGCTACACCTTC. The encoded protein is CASSPPQIDLRYGYTF.

This clonotype showed up many times. V is TRBV3-1 and J is TRBJ2-2; D gene unclear. The germline CDR1 and CDR2 sequences are LGHDT and YNNKEL (reference sequence). With 0 bases removed from V and 5 bases from J, the gap between germline ends came to 7 bases. The CDR3 spans 14 residues. CDR3 DNA sequence: TGTGCCAGCAGCCAAGATCGGGTTACCGGGGAGCTGTTTTTT. Protein: CASSQDRVTGELFF. The full variable domain, completed using reference TRBV3-1 and TRBJ2-2, is DTAVSQTPKYLVTQMGNDKSIKCEQNLGHDTMYWYKQDSKKFLKIMFSYNNKELIINETVPNRFSPKSPDKAHLNLHINSLELGDSAVYFCASSQDRVTGELFFGEGSRLTVL.

The chain links TRBV20-1 to TRBJ1-5; TRBD1 aligns across 7 bases. The CDR3 has 13 amino acids. The J segment lost 3 bases and the V segment lost 6 bases, leaving 5 bases of the junction unmatched. In germline, CDR1 is DFQATT, CDR2 SNEGSKA (reference sequence). The CDR3 region is CSAETGYNQPQHF. CDR3 DNA: TGCAGTGCAGAGACAGGGTACAATCAGCCCCAGCATTTT.

The CDR3 is CASSLQRAHNEQFF. Here the CDR3 DNA reads TGTGCCAGCAGCTTACAGCGGGCCCACAATGAGCAGTTCTTC. The chain uses TRBV11-2 and TRBJ2-1, with a weak D call TRBD2 (6 bases). CDR3 size: 14 residues. Germline CDR1 is SGHAT and CDR2 is FQNNGV. V lost 2 bases, J lost 5 bases, and 10 bases lay in between.

This chain joins TRBV6-2 or TRBV6-3 and TRBJ1-1; no definite D call. This CDR3 is built from 13 residues. Germline lookup yields CDR1 MNHEY and CDR2 SVGEGT. V was cut by 5 bases and J by 6 bases, with 13 bases left in between. Here the CDR3 reads CASSRGLGSEAFF. The DNA of the CDR3 is TGTGCCAGCAGTCGCGGACTCGGCTCTGAAGCTTTCTTT.

This clonotype has only one observation. J is TRBJ2-1 and V is TRBV4-1, with D possibly being TRBD2 (6 bases). Germline values: CDR1 MGHRA, CDR2 YSYEKL. The CDR3 is 18 residues long. Trimming took 3 bases from V and 4 from J, leaving 22 bases between them. The CDR3 loop reads CASSQPGVEGYAYNEQFF. CDR3 coding DNA: TGCGCCAGCAGCCAGCCGGGGGTGGAGGGATATGCGTACAATGAGCAGTTCTTC.

The chain carries TRBV7-9 and TRBJ1-5; D not resolved. The CDR3 is 15 residues long. Trimming removed 1 base at V and 1 base at J, with 8 bases between. CDR1 SEHNR and CDR2 FQNEAQ come from the germline V gene (reference sequence). The CDR3 nucleotides are TGTGCCAGCAGCTTAGGGGCAGGCAGCAATCAGCCCCAGCATTTT. This gives the protein CASSLGAGSNQPQHF.

This clonotype turned up a few times. Given the absence of the conserved phenylalanine or tryptophan at the CDR3 end, a read error is likely. No DNA is shown, since the ends of the CDR3 on it are uncertain; the CDR3 is the one TCRdb lists. This chain links TRBV6-2 or TRBV6-3 with TRBJ1-1; the table names TRBD1, a call not compared with the DNA. Germline loops: CDR1 MNHEY, CDR2 SVGEGT. The CDR3 sequence runs 12 residues, both termini included. This CDR3 reads CASSTGGLPTFS.

The chain employs TRBV5-1 and TRBJ1-2; 9 positions match TRBD1. The CDR3 sequence is 15 residues long. Trimming at V came to 2 bases and at J to 7 bases, leaving 9 bases not matched to a gene. The germline CDR1 and CDR2 sequences are SGHRS and YFSETQ. CDR3 sequence reads: CASSFPGQGEGGYTF. The CDR3 coding sequence is TGCGCCAGCAGCTTCCCGGGACAGGGAGAAGGTGGCTACACCTTC.

The V and J genes are TRBV7-2 and TRBJ2-7, with 8 bases lining up with TRBD2. There are 15 residues in the CDR3. Germline CDR1 and CDR2: SGHTA and FQGNSA. The trim removed 5 bases at V and 2 bases at J, leaving 8 bases unmatched. CDR3 amino acids: CASSDRGLAAYEQYF. In DNA form, the CDR3 reads TGTGCCAGCAGCGACCGAGGACTAGCAGCCTACGAGCAGTACTTC.

The V gene is TRBV2, the J gene TRBJ2-3; 8 bases agree with TRBD2. This CDR3 has 14 amino acids. Trimming cost V 5 bases and J 2 bases; bases outside gene matches: 3. CDR1 and CDR2 from the germline V gene are SNHLY and FYNNEI. The CDR3 DNA is TGTGCCAGCAGTCTTAGCGGGACCACAGATACGCAGTATTTT. Its protein is CASSLSGTTDTQYF.

There are many counts of this clonotype. This chain connects TRBV7-6 to TRBJ1-2; 8 nucleotides agree with TRBD1. Germline trimming cut 5 bases from V and 2 bases from J; bases unmatched to any gene: 25. This CDR3 is 21 amino acids long. Germline V lookup: CDR1 SGHVS, CDR2 FNYEAQ. This CDR3 is CASSTIMEPPPGQGRNYGYTF. The CDR3 nucleotides are TGTGCCAGCAGCACAATCATGGAACCCCCTCCCGGACAGGGAAGGAACTATGGCTACACCTTC.

The rearrangement joins TRBV20-1 to TRBJ2-7, with 8 bases fitting TRBD2. V gave up 4 bases and J gave up 3 bases; unmatched junction bases: 5. The CDR3 covers 13 residues. Germline CDR1 and CDR2: DFQATT and SNEGSKA (reference sequence). This CDR3 reads CSATAGGLYEQYF. The CDR3 bases are TGCAGTGCTACGGCGGGAGGCCTCTACGAGCAGTACTTC.

This clonotype appeared a single time. The chain has TRBV6-5 and TRBJ2-3; 10 bases align to TRBD2. The V segment lost 0 bases and the J segment 3 bases; nucleotides outside the gene matches: 0. CDR3 size: 15 residues. Germline V CDR1 and CDR2: MNHEY, SVGAGI. The DNA of the CDR3 is TGTGCCAGCAGTTACTCGACTAGCGGGACAGATACGCAGTATTTT. Its translation is CASSYSTSGTDTQYF.

This clonotype occurred many times. J is TRBJ1-5 and V is TRBV4-3; no clear D gene. CDR3 length: 14 amino acids. Trimming took off 0 bases at V and 3 bases at J, with 6 bases between the two ends. CDR1 is LGHNA and CDR2 is YSLEER in the germline V gene. DNA for the CDR3: TGCGCCAGCAGCCAAGATGGAACCAATCAGCCCCAGCATTTT. Encoded protein: CASSQDGTNQPQHF.

To note about this clonotype: A much larger clone is a single base away; this may be a read error. The CDR3 region has the DNA TGTGCCAGCACCAAACTGGGGACAGTCCAAGAGACCCAGCACTTC. Residues: CASTKLGTVQETQHF. J is TRBJ2-5 and V is TRBV6-1; 7 positions agree with TRBD1. Germline V gene lookup returns CDR1 MNHNS and CDR2 SASEGT. The CDR3 has 15 amino acids.

For this clonotype: A read error is likely here: a far larger clone is one base away. The chain couples TRBV6-2 or TRBV6-3 to TRBJ1-2, with 7 positions matching TRBD1. The CDR3 contains 16 residues. Looked up from germline, CDR1 is MNHEY and CDR2 is SVGEGT. CDR3 residues: CASSEGGYRRGGGYAF. The DNA of the CDR3 is TGTGCCAGCAGTGAAGGGGGCTACCGTCGCGGCGGGGGCTACGCCTTC.